This entry lists 27 T cell receptor beta chains sequenced from one sample in a study of radiotherapy plus CTLA-4 blockade in lung cancer. Sequencing used immunoSEQ multiplex PCR; TCRdb keeps in-frame clones, though not all of them. The sample contains about 87,000 clones, 70% to 90% of which appear only once. The source was peripheral blood, collected from a patient treated with radiotherapy plus ipilimumab. These receptors were collected from a human donor with non-small cell lung cancer that progressed on radiotherapy plus ipilimumab.

This sequence joins TRBV2 and TRBJ1-1; D is perhaps TRBD1 (6 bases). Germline V gene lookup returns CDR1 SNHLY and CDR2 FYNNEI. Trimming left V 6 bases short and J 3 bases short, with 14 bases between. The CDR3 consists of 14 residues. Here the CDR3 reads CASRGAGEDTEAFF. The CDR3 coding sequence is TGTGCCAGCAGGGGGGCGGGGGAGGACACTGAAGCTTTCTTT.

The chain couples TRBV12-2 to TRBJ2-2; the table assigns TRBD1, which was not confirmed against the DNA. TRBV12-2 is noted as a pseudogene. The CDR3 totals 20 residues. In DNA, the CDR3 is TGTGCAAGGCGCTTCCCCCCCAAACAGGACAGTCTCGCGAACACCGGGGAGCTGTTTTTT. The encoded protein is CARRFPPKQDSLANTGELFF.

There are a few counts of this clone. This rearrangement joins TRBV9 to TRBJ1-3; unclear D gene. Trimming shortened V by 3 bases and J by 4 bases, and 8 bases separated the two germline ends. Germline assignment: CDR1 SGDLS and CDR2 YYNGEE. The CDR3 spans 13 residues. CDR3: CASSEDGGNTIYF. The CDR3 bases are TGTGCCAGCAGCGAAGATGGGGGAAACACCATATATTTT. Full variable domain (missing parts from reference TRBV9 and TRBJ1-3): DSGVTQTPKHLITATGQRVTLRCSPRSGDLSVYWYQQSLDQGLQFLIQYYNGEERAKGNILERFSAQQFPDLHSELNLSSLELGDSALYFCASSEDGGNTIYFGEGSWLTVV.

This clone was seen just once. The CDR3 here is CASSTLVATNEKLFF. The CDR3 DNA reads TGTGCCAGCAGTACATTGGTTGCAACTAATGAAAAACTGTTTTTT. The chain links TRBV25-1 to TRBJ1-4; D is uncertain. This CDR3 contains 15 residues. The V gene's germline CDR1 is MGHDK and CDR2 SYGVNS. Trimming pared 5 bases from V and 0 bases from J, leaving 10 bases between.

V and J are TRBV7-9 and TRBJ2-5, with D unclear. The CDR3 sequence is 14 residues long. V was pared by 1 base and J by 3 bases, with 9 bases between. CDR1 and CDR2 from the germline V gene are SEHNR and FQNEAQ (reference sequence). This CDR3 is CASSLVGLEETQYF. The CDR3 nucleotides read TGTGCCAGCAGCTTAGTTGGTCTAGAAGAGACCCAGTACTTC. Filled out from reference TRBV7-9 and TRBJ2-5, the complete variable domain reads DTGVSQNPRHKITKRGQNVTFRCDPISEHNRLYWYRQTLGQGPEFLTYFQNEAQLEKSRLLSDRFSAERPKGSFSTLEIQRTEQGDSAMYLCASSLVGLEETQYFGPGTRLLVL.

V gene TRBV2 combines with J gene TRBJ1-5; tentative D call: TRBD1 (5 bases). The V end was cut by 6 bases, the J end by 7 bases, with 16 bases between. There are 14 residues in the CDR3. Germline loops: CDR1 SNHLY, CDR2 FYNNEI. In nucleotides, the CDR3 is TGTGCCAGCAGCCAAGGGAGCGGGGGACAGCCCCAGCATTTT. Its translation is CASSQGSGGQPQHF.

This clone was detected once. This chain joins TRBV5-1 and TRBJ2-7, with 7 positions matching TRBD1. The CDR3 has 15 residues. The germline gives CDR1 SGHRS, CDR2 YFSETQ. J was trimmed by 1 base and V by 4 bases; bases with no gene match: 8. CDR3 sequence reads: CASSLQGQVSYEQYF. The CDR3 DNA is TGCGCCAGCAGCCTACAGGGGCAGGTGTCCTACGAGCAGTACTTC.

The chain couples TRBV5-5 to TRBJ2-3; D assignment may be TRBD1 or TRBD2 (5 bases each). CDR1 SGHKS and CDR2 YYEKEE come from the germline V gene (reference sequence). V shed 3 bases and J shed 3 bases, with 11 bases lying between them. CDR3 size: 14 residues. CDR3 sequence reads: CASSSGPDTDTQYF. CDR3 nucleotides: TGTGCCAGCAGCTCGGGACCCGATACAGATACGCAGTATTTT.

This clone was counted a single time. This chain uses TRBV19 with TRBJ1-5; TRBD1 matches 8 bases. V gave up 7 bases and J gave up 0 bases; unmatched junction bases: 14. The CDR3 is 18 amino acids. The germline gives CDR1 LNHDA, CDR2 SQIVND (reference sequence). The CDR3 DNA follows: TGTGCCAGTACTAATCCGGGACAGGTTCTTTATAGCAATCAGCCCCAGCATTTT. This sequence encodes CASTNPGQVLYSNQPQHF.

This rearrangement joins TRBV6-6 to TRBJ2-5, with D possibly being TRBD2 (6 bases). The V end lost 2 bases, the J end lost 5 bases, and 18 bases lay between the germline ends. Per germline, CDR1 MNHNY and CDR2 SVGAGI (reference sequence). CDR3 size: 16 residues. The CDR3 reads CASSYKDGRREETQYF. CDR3 DNA sequence: TGTGCCAGCAGTTACAAGGATGGTCGGAGGGAGGAGACCCAGTACTTC.

The chain employs TRBV5-1 and TRBJ2-1, with 11 positions matching TRBD2. V trimming: 0 bases; J trimming: 7 bases; junction bases outside the gene matches: 6. Per the germline V gene, CDR1 is SGHRS and CDR2 is YFSETQ. This CDR3 contains 16 residues. DNA for the CDR3: TGCGCCAGCAGCTTGGTTTCTAGCGGGGGGCTGAATGAGCAGTTCTTC. Its translation is CASSLVSSGGLNEQFF.

J is TRBJ1-5 and V is TRBV6-5; D is undetermined. CDR1 is MNHEY and CDR2 is SVGAGI in the germline V gene. Trimming left V 2 bases short and J 4 bases short, with 9 bases between. CDR3 length: 14 amino acids. The CDR3 DNA is TGTGCCAGCAGTTACATCGGGGTTAATCAGCCCCAGCATTTT. It encodes CASSYIGVNQPQHF.

The chain uses TRBV30 and TRBJ1-4; D is ambiguous. Germline-derived CDR1 and CDR2 are GTSNPN and SVGIG (reference sequence). With 0 bases removed from V and 0 bases from J, the gap between germline ends came to 11 bases. This CDR3 region has 16 residues. For the CDR3, the DNA is TGTGCCTGGAGTGTTCCCTATGAAACAACTAATGAAAAACTGTTTTTT. Protein: CAWSVPYETTNEKLFF.

J is TRBJ2-1 and V is TRBV5-1, with 8 nucleotides matching TRBD2. The germline V gene encodes CDR1 SGHRS and CDR2 YFSETQ. V was pared by 2 bases and J by 4 bases, with 5 bases of the junction left unmatched. The CDR3 extends over 15 amino acids. CDR3: CASSFGGASYNEQFF. DNA of the CDR3: TGCGCCAGCAGCTTCGGGGGGGCGTCTTACAATGAGCAGTTCTTC.

Comment on this clone: The DNA is left out, because the CDR3 cannot be placed on it with certainty; the CDR3 is given as TCRdb lists it. The rearrangement uses TRBV18 and TRBJ1-1. 14 amino acids form the CDR3, both terminal residues included. Per germline, CDR1 KGHSH and CDR2 LQKENI. CDR3: CASSLSWENTEAFF.

This chain links TRBV4-3 with TRBJ1-6; no firm D call. The V gene's germline CDR1 is LGHNA and CDR2 YSLEER. Trimming removed 6 bases at V and 9 bases at J, with 18 bases between. CDR3 length: 15 amino acids. DNA of the CDR3: TGCGCCAGCAGTAACGTTAAGGGTGGGAGTTCACCCCTCCACTTT. This gives the protein CASSNVKGGSSPLHF.

V gene TRBV28 combines with J gene TRBJ2-2; 11 bases are shared with TRBD2. Germline V gives CDR1 MDHEN, CDR2 SYDVKM. This CDR3 contains 16 residues. Trimming at V came to 10 bases and at J to 5 bases, leaving 12 bases not matched to a gene. The CDR3 DNA is TGTGCCACCGTCTCTAGCGGGGGGCGTCGAACCGGGGAGCTGTTTTTT. It encodes CATVSSGGRRTGELFF.

CDR3: CASSQDGTSYNEQFF. The CDR3 region has the DNA TGCGCCAGCAGCCAAGACGGGACTAGTTACAATGAGCAGTTCTTC. The chain links TRBV4-1 to TRBJ2-1; 8 nucleotides align to TRBD2. This CDR3 is built from 15 residues. After removal of 0 bases from V and 4 bases from J, the junction contained 2 bases not matched to a gene. Germline lookup yields CDR1 MGHRA and CDR2 YSYEKL.

V usage is TRBV7-2 and J usage is TRBJ2-3, with TRBD2 identical over 10 bases. The CDR3 sequence is 16 residues long. CDR1 and CDR2 (germline): SGHTA, FQGNSA. V was clipped by 2 bases and J by 7 bases; unmatched bases: 9. CDR3 sequence (DNA): TGTGCCAGCAGCTTAAAAGCGGGGGGGATGCTTAATACGCAGTATTTT. It is translated as CASSLKAGGMLNTQYF.

The V gene is TRBV30, the J gene TRBJ2-2; D is unresolved. Germline-derived CDR1 and CDR2 are GTSNPN and SVGIG (reference sequence). Between the trimmed V and J ends, which lost 0 bases and 1 base, there was a span of 9 bases. The CDR3 is made up of 15 amino acids. The CDR3 loop reads CAWSVYPGNTGELFF. The CDR3 DNA reads as TGTGCCTGGAGTGTATATCCAGGGAACACCGGGGAGCTGTTTTTT.

The rearrangement links TRBV27 to TRBJ1-2; D is unclear. V was trimmed by 6 bases and J by 8 bases, leaving 16 bases between them. In germline, CDR1 is MNHEY, CDR2 SMNVEV (reference sequence). This CDR3 has 13 amino acids. The CDR3 region is CASRLLGGYGYTF. The CDR3 DNA follows: TGTGCCAGCAGGCTCCTCGGTGGATACGGCTACACCTTC.

This clone was recorded only once. This sequence joins TRBV7-6 and TRBJ2-5; D could derive from TRBD1 or TRBD2 (5 bases each). This CDR3 has 13 amino acids. Germline V gene data show CDR1 as SGHVS and CDR2 as FNYEAQ. Trimming cost V 5 bases and J 5 bases, with 12 bases left between them. CDR3 region: CASSGWGSETQYF. In nucleotides, the CDR3 is TGTGCCAGCAGCGGGTGGGGGTCTGAGACCCAGTACTTC.

The V call is TRBV7-2, the J call TRBJ1-5; D unresolved. The germline V and J ends were trimmed by 2 bases and 1 base, with 0 bases remaining between them. Germline V lookup: CDR1 SGHTA, CDR2 FQGNSA. This CDR3 is 12 amino acids long. DNA of the CDR3: TGTGCCAGCAGCTTAAGCAATCAGCCCCAGCATTTT. This gives the protein CASSLSNQPQHF.

The chain has TRBV7-9 and TRBJ2-7, with D unclear. The CDR3 sequence is 16 residues long. Germline V gene lookup returns CDR1 SEHNR and CDR2 FQNEAQ (reference sequence). Trimming removed 5 bases at V and 4 bases at J, with 21 bases between. The CDR3 region has the DNA TGTGCCAGCAGCCCCCGGACGCCCGGCTCTCGGTACGAGCAGTACTTC. It yields the protein CASSPRTPGSRYEQYF.

The gene calls are TRBV5-1 and TRBJ1-3; D is unclear. Trimming shortened V by 0 bases and J by 0 bases, and 10 bases separated the two germline ends. The CDR3 is 16 amino acids. In germline, CDR1 is SGHRS, CDR2 YFSETQ. The DNA of the CDR3 is TGCGCCAGCAGCTTGGGTGGGTCGGGCTCTGGAAACACCATATATTTT. Translating it yields CASSLGGSGSGNTIYF. The variable domain in full, with the rest retrieved from reference TRBV5-1 and TRBJ1-3, is KAGVTQTPRYLIKTRGQQVTLSCSPISGHRSVSWYQQTPGQGLQFLFEYFSETQRNKGNFPGRFSGRQFSNSRSEMNVSTLELGDSALYLCASSLGGSGSGNTIYFGEGSWLTVV.

The chain recombines TRBV5-1 with TRBJ2-7; D ambiguous. Trimming cost V 1 base and J 7 bases, with 12 bases left between them. CDR3 length: 13 residues. CDR1 SGHRS and CDR2 YFSETQ come from the germline V gene. The CDR3 reads CASSLTTVGEQYF. The CDR3 DNA reads TGCGCCAGCAGCTTGACGACCGTCGGGGAGCAGTACTTC.

The CDR3 reads CASSIEARYTGELFF. The CDR3 bases are TGTGCCAGTAGTATAGAGGCCAGATACACCGGGGAGCTGTTTTTT. This chain connects TRBV19 to TRBJ2-2; no clear D. The ends were cut back, 0 bases at V and 3 bases at J, with 8 bases in the middle. Germline CDR1 and CDR2: LNHDA and SQIVND (reference sequence). This CDR3 comprises 15 residues.